The 32 T cell receptor beta chains below were found in one sample sequenced in a study of response to subunit inactivated influenza vaccine. Each CDR3 protein gets one entry after TCRdb re-called the RT-PCR reads with MiXCR. Of approximately 290,000 distinct CDR3 sequences in the sample, 22% are singletons; the top ten hold 10%. The sequenced sample was PBMCs from blood, obtained approximately 20 months after vaccination. These receptors all come from a man aged 50-75 years who received an inactivated influenza vaccine.

J is TRBJ1-5 and V is TRBV18, with D perhaps TRBD1 (5 bases). Germline lookup yields CDR1 KGHSH and CDR2 LQKENI. The CDR3 sequence is 16 residues long. Trimming removed 0 bases at V and 2 bases at J, with 11 bases between. The CDR3 nucleotides are TGTGCCAGCTCACCACCGCCGGGACGCGGCAATCAGCCCCAGCATTTT. Its protein product is CASSPPPGRGNQPQHF.

This chain joins TRBV7-6 and TRBJ2-7; a possible D gene is TRBD2 (6 bases). From germline, CDR1 is SGHVS and CDR2 FNYEAQ. V was shortened by 5 bases and J by 6 bases, with 17 bases between the two germline ends. This CDR3 contains 14 residues. The CDR3 DNA reads as TGTGCCAGCAGCCCAAGAGGACGGGGGAGCGAGCAGTACTTC. Translated, it gives CASSPRGRGSEQYF. Full variable domain (missing parts from reference TRBV7-6 and TRBJ2-7): GAGVSQSPRYKVTKRGQDVALRCDPISGHVSLYWYRQALGQGPEFLTYFNYEAQQDKSGLPNDRFSAERPEGSISTLTIQRTEQRDSAMYRCASSPRGRGSEQYFGPGTRLTVT.

The rearrangement links TRBV11-2 to TRBJ2-2, with 16 bases lining up with TRBD2. This CDR3 has 19 amino acids. V trimming: 6 bases; J trimming: 4 bases; junction bases outside the gene matches: 11. CDR1 SGHAT and CDR2 FQNNGV come from the germline V gene. The DNA of the CDR3 is TGTGCCAGCAGGCCCGGGACTAGCGGGGGGGAATATGGCACCGGGGAGCTGTTTTTT. This codes for CASRPGTSGGEYGTGELFF.

The chain links TRBV4-1 to TRBJ1-2; a weak D match, TRBD1 (5 bases). The CDR3 consists of 14 residues. Germline CDR1 and CDR2: MGHRA and YSYEKL. V lost 4 bases to trimming and J lost 2 bases, with 11 bases between them. CDR3 residues: CASSLGHLNYGYTF. The CDR3 DNA follows: TGCGCCAGCAGCCTCGGACACCTCAACTATGGCTACACCTTC.

This clonotype was counted a few times. CDR3 sequence reads: CASSRESSYNSPLHF. DNA for the CDR3: TGTGCCAGCAGCCGGGAGAGCTCCTATAATTCACCCCTCCACTTT. The chain recombines TRBV5-5 with TRBJ1-6; D ambiguous. Trimming took 4 bases from V and 0 from J, leaving 8 bases between them. There are 15 residues in the CDR3. Germline V gene lookup returns CDR1 SGHKS and CDR2 YYEKEE (reference sequence).

The chain combines TRBV7-6 with TRBJ1-6; D may be TRBD1 (5 bases). The V gene's germline CDR1 is SGHVS and CDR2 FNYEAQ. V lost 6 bases to trimming and J lost 9 bases, with 15 bases between them. The CDR3 is 14 amino acids. The CDR3 sequence is CASSPRGFLSPLHF. The CDR3 DNA is TGTGCCAGCAGTCCTAGGGGCTTTCTTTCACCCCTCCACTTT.

The V gene is TRBV6-1, the J gene TRBJ1-2; 9 bases are a match to TRBD1. This CDR3 spans 15 amino acids. Per germline, CDR1 MNHNS and CDR2 SASEGT. With 3 bases clipped from V and 5 bases from J, the junction kept 7 bases outside the gene matches. The CDR3 DNA reads as TGTGCCAGCAGTGATCGGACAGGGGCCCCTTATGGCTACACCTTC. This gives the protein CASSDRTGAPYGYTF.

V gene TRBV7-9 combines with J gene TRBJ2-7; D is uncertain. Germline CDR1 and CDR2: SEHNR and FQNEAQ (reference sequence). This CDR3 is 14 amino acids long. The germline V and J ends were trimmed by 5 bases and 2 bases, with 13 bases remaining between them. The CDR3 protein is CASSRDIDPYEQYF. DNA for the CDR3: TGTGCCAGCAGCCGTGACATAGACCCCTACGAGCAGTACTTC.

This chain uses TRBV5-6 with TRBJ2-3; maybe TRBD2 (5 bases). Germline loops: CDR1 SGHDT, CDR2 YYEEEE. The ends were cut back, 4 bases at V and 4 bases at J, with 10 bases in the middle. This CDR3 contains 13 residues. CDR3 amino acids: CASSPIASDTQYF. CDR3 bases: TGTGCCAGCAGCCCTATAGCGTCAGATACGCAGTATTTT.

V gene TRBV7-2 combines with J gene TRBJ2-7, with TRBD1 identical over 9 bases. The CDR3 consists of 15 residues. The junction had 10 bases not matched to a gene; V was cut back by 4 bases and J by 6 bases. Germline V gene lookup returns CDR1 SGHTA and CDR2 FQGNSA. The chain's CDR3 is CASSSGTGRSLEQYF. The DNA of the CDR3 is TGTGCCAGCAGCTCTGGGACAGGGCGGTCCCTCGAGCAGTACTTC.

The sample holds many counts of this clonotype. V and J are TRBV5-1 and TRBJ1-2; no firm D call. Trimming took off 4 bases at V and 7 bases at J, with 20 bases between the two ends. The V gene's germline CDR1 is SGHRS and CDR2 YFSETQ. The CDR3 sequence is 15 residues long. The CDR3 loop reads CASSLARGPSSGYTF. The CDR3, as DNA: TGCGCCAGCAGCCTTGCTCGCGGTCCGAGTTCTGGCTACACCTTC.

This clonotype was counted a few times. This chain connects TRBV11-3 to TRBJ2-2, with 7 bases fitting TRBD1. CDR3 length: 14 amino acids. J lost 8 bases, V lost 3 bases, and 6 bases had no gene match. The germline V gene encodes CDR1 SGHNT and CDR2 YENEEA. The CDR3 bases are TGTGCCAGCAGCTTCTCACAGGGGCTAGGGGAGCTGTTTTTT. It translates to CASSFSQGLGELFF.

This clonotype was detected a few times. This chain uses TRBV20-1 with TRBJ1-2; D not certain. Germline-derived CDR1 and CDR2 are DFQATT and SNEGSKA (reference sequence). Trimming shortened V by 5 bases and J by 0 bases, and 13 bases separated the two germline ends. The CDR3 spans 14 residues. CDR3 protein: CSAAQTVTNYGYTF. CDR3 sequence (DNA): TGCAGTGCTGCCCAGACGGTGACTAACTATGGCTACACCTTC.

J is TRBJ1-1 and V is TRBV5-1; D possibly corresponds to TRBD1 (6 bases). This CDR3 has 13 residues. V lost 4 bases and J 5 bases, leaving 12 bases between the germline ends. Germline CDR1 SGHRS, CDR2 YFSETQ. CDR3 residues: CASSVDSRTEAFF. CDR3 DNA: TGCGCCAGCAGCGTGGACAGTCGGACTGAAGCTTTCTTT. The whole variable domain, filled in from reference TRBV5-1 and TRBJ1-1, reads KAGVTQTPRYLIKTRGQQVTLSCSPISGHRSVSWYQQTPGQGLQFLFEYFSETQRNKGNFPGRFSGRQFSNSRSEMNVSTLELGDSALYLCASSVDSRTEAFFGQGTRLTVV.

This clonotype was seen a few times. This chain joins TRBV29-1 and TRBJ1-3; 9 bases align to TRBD1. V trimming: 5 bases; J trimming: 0 bases; junction bases outside the gene matches: 11. This CDR3 region has 17 residues. The germline CDR1 and CDR2 sequences are SQVTM and ANQGSEA. CDR3 in DNA: TGCAGCGTTCGGGACAGGGAAGCCTTATGCTCTGGAAACACCATATATTTT. Protein product: CSVRDREALCSGNTIYF.

The genes are TRBV20-1 and TRBJ2-5, with TRBD2 matching 10 bases. The CDR3 is made up of 13 amino acids. Trimming at V came to 6 bases and at J to 5 bases, leaving 6 bases not matched to a gene. The V gene's germline CDR1 is DFQATT and CDR2 SNEGSKA (reference sequence). The CDR3 coding sequence is TGCAGTGCCCCCGCACTAGCGGGGGAGACCCAGTACTTC. Translated, it gives CSAPALAGETQYF.

This chain links TRBV11-2 with TRBJ1-2; perhaps TRBD1 as D (5 bases). V was cut by 5 bases and J by 2 bases, with 12 bases left in between. The CDR3 has 14 amino acids. Germline V lookup: CDR1 SGHAT, CDR2 FQNNGV. The CDR3 sequence: CASSPRTSNYGYTF. The CDR3 DNA reads TGTGCCAGCAGCCCGCGGACATCCAACTATGGCTACACCTTC.

This sequence joins TRBV4-3 and TRBJ2-2; D remains ambiguous. This CDR3 has 17 residues. Germline-derived CDR1 and CDR2 are LGHNA and YSLEER. The V and J ends lost 0 bases and 1 base respectively, with 12 bases between them. The CDR3 sequence: CASSQELWHRNTGELFF. CDR3 sequence (DNA): TGCGCCAGCAGCCAAGAGCTGTGGCACCGGAACACCGGGGAGCTGTTTTTT.

The rearrangement links TRBV12-3 or TRBV12-4 to TRBJ2-2, with D possibly being TRBD2 (6 bases). This CDR3 is 14 amino acids long. V lost 7 bases and J lost 4, with 13 bases in between. CDR3 loop: CASMRRVFTGELFF. DNA for the CDR3: TGTGCCAGCATGAGGAGGGTTTTCACCGGGGAGCTGTTTTTT.

This sequence joins TRBV11-2 and TRBJ1-1; D is undetermined. Germline CDR1 SGHAT, CDR2 FQNNGV. This CDR3 region has 13 residues. The germline V and J ends were trimmed by 0 bases and 8 bases, with 10 bases remaining between them. CDR3 sequence: CASSLERRREAFF. The CDR3 DNA sequence: TGTGCCAGCAGCTTAGAAAGGAGGAGGGAAGCTTTCTTT. The variable domain in full, with the rest retrieved from reference TRBV11-2 and TRBJ1-1, is EAGVAQSPRYKIIEKRQSVAFWCNPISGHATLYWYQQILGQGPKLLIQFQNNGVVDDSQLPKDRFSAERLKGVDSTLKIQPAKLEDSAVYLCASSLERRREAFFGQGTRLTVV.

This clonotype was seen a few times. The chain links TRBV6-2 or TRBV6-3 to TRBJ2-5; D perhaps matches TRBD2 (5 bases). Between the trimmed V and J ends, which lost 0 bases and 4 bases, there was a span of 12 bases. Germline loops: CDR1 MNHEY, CDR2 SVGEGT. This CDR3 spans 15 amino acids. Written as DNA, the CDR3 is TGTGCCAGCAGTTACTCGATTAAGGCGGGAGAGACCCAGTACTTC. Encoded protein: CASSYSIKAGETQYF.

This clonotype was detected many times. The V call is TRBV12-3 or TRBV12-4, the J call TRBJ1-1; D remains ambiguous. Trimming shortened V by 2 bases and J by 5 bases, and 9 bases separated the two germline ends. The CDR3 consists of 13 residues. The CDR3 nucleotides are TGTGCCAGCAGTTTAACGTCGGGAACTGAAGCTTTCTTT. It specifies CASSLTSGTEAFF.

This clonotype was found a few times. The J gene is TRBJ1-2, the V gene TRBV7-9; 9 bases fit TRBD1. CDR1 and CDR2 (germline): SEHNR, FQNEAQ (reference sequence). CDR3 length equals 15 residues. The J segment lost 5 bases and the V segment lost 0 bases, leaving 4 bases of the junction unmatched. Here the CDR3 DNA reads TGTGCCAGCAGCTTAGCATCACAGGGGGCTTATGGCTACACCTTC. This codes for CASSLASQGAYGYTF.

This clonotype came up many times. The chain employs TRBV5-6 and TRBJ1-3, with D unresolved. The CDR3 consists of 13 residues. The V end was cut by 5 bases, the J end by 8 bases, with 14 bases between. Germline values: CDR1 SGHDT, CDR2 YYEEEE. CDR3: CASSENPWDTIYF. In nucleotides, the CDR3 is TGTGCCAGCAGTGAAAATCCCTGGGACACCATATATTTT.

The V and J genes are TRBV2 and TRBJ2-3; D tentatively fits TRBD1 or TRBD2 (5 bases each). CDR3 length: 14 amino acids. Per the germline V gene, CDR1 is SNHLY and CDR2 is FYNNEI. Trimming took 8 bases from V and 8 from J, leaving 20 bases between them. CDR3 loop: CASSKGATRGTQYF. Here the CDR3 DNA reads TGTGCCAGCTCAAAAGGAGCTACGAGGGGTACGCAGTATTTT.

The rearrangement joins TRBV27 to TRBJ1-1; D is ambiguous. The CDR3 length is 15 residues. V was cut by 4 bases and J by 1 base, with 13 bases left in between. CDR1 is MNHEY, CDR2 SMNVEV, per germline (reference sequence). The CDR3 loop is CASSSRLGANTEAFF. In DNA form, the CDR3 reads TGTGCCAGCAGTTCTCGACTGGGTGCGAACACTGAAGCTTTCTTT.

The rearrangement joins TRBV6-1 to TRBJ2-1, with 12 bases lining up with TRBD2. After removal of 2 bases from V and 7 bases from J, the junction contained 6 bases not matched to a gene. This CDR3 has 16 amino acids. CDR1 and CDR2 (germline): MNHNS, SASEGT. The CDR3 DNA reads TGTGCCAGCAGTGAATCTAGCGGGGGGGCCTTTAATGAGCAGTTCTTC. It specifies CASSESSGGAFNEQFF.

A few counts support this clonotype. The chain recombines TRBV4-3 with TRBJ2-7; D gene unclear. Trimming stripped 0 bases from V and 6 bases from J, with 18 bases between. The CDR3 loop spans 16 amino acids. The germline gives CDR1 LGHNA, CDR2 YSLEER. This chain's CDR3 is CASSQDAAPKGAEQYF. CDR3 nucleotide sequence: TGCGCCAGCAGCCAAGATGCGGCCCCCAAAGGAGCCGAGCAGTACTTC.

This clonotype has only a few counts. The CDR3 DNA reads as TGTGCCAGCAGGGCAGGACAAAACACCGGGGAGCTGTTTTTT. Its protein product is CASRAGQNTGELFF. The chain combines TRBV9 with TRBJ2-2; possible D gene TRBD1, 5 bases. The germline V gene has CDR1 SGDLS and CDR2 YYNGEE. This CDR3 has 14 amino acids. V lost 5 bases and J lost 2, with 10 bases in between.

This clonotype was counted only a few times. J is TRBJ1-4 and V is TRBV2, with a possible D match to TRBD1 (5 bases). CDR3 length: 14 residues. Germline CDR1 SNHLY, CDR2 FYNNEI. Trimming took 10 bases from V and 3 from J, leaving 15 bases between them. The CDR3 loop is CATRIGGANEKLFF. As DNA, the CDR3 is TGTGCCACCCGGATCGGAGGGGCTAATGAAAAACTGTTTTTT.

The chain recombines TRBV12-3 or TRBV12-4 with TRBJ2-3, with a weak D call TRBD2 (5 bases). The CDR3 spans 14 residues. V lost 3 bases, J lost 2 bases, and 9 bases lay in between. CDR3: CASSFNGNTDTQYF. CDR3 sequence (DNA): TGTGCCAGCAGTTTCAACGGGAACACAGATACGCAGTATTTT.

This clonotype was observed a handful of times. The chain joins TRBV28 to TRBJ1-3; possibly TRBD1 for D (5 bases). This CDR3 is 16 amino acids long. Trimming shortened V by 4 bases and J by 3 bases, and 16 bases separated the two germline ends. The germline gives CDR1 MDHEN, CDR2 SYDVKM. Here the CDR3 reads CASSSLLGRSGNTIYF. As DNA, the CDR3 is TGTGCCAGCAGTTCGCTTTTGGGGCGAAGTGGAAACACCATATATTTT.